This T cell receptor beta chain was profiled in a study of blood T cells in healthy people across ages. Using a J-beta primer mix together with a sample-barcoded 5' primer, a second PCR was run for about 6 to 12 cycles. TCRdb re-analysed the 5' RACE reads in MiXCR, keeping a single row per CDR3 protein. The sample carries 1.5 million to 2 million distinct CDR3 sequences, about 50% recorded once. Each donor's blood draw was 8.5 to 10 milliliters of peripheral blood. J gave up 4 bases and V 3 bases, and 6 bases lay outside the gene matches. The CDR3 covers 16 residues. CDR1 is SGHRS, CDR2 YFSETQ, per germline.

The receptor comes from a woman aged 35 to 49 in good health. V usage is TRBV5-1 and J usage is TRBJ2-1; 11 bases align to TRBD1. The specimen sequenced was blood. Written as DNA, the CDR3 is TGCGCCAGCAGCTCCCGGGACAGGGGGTGGTACAATGAGCAGTTCTTC. Translated, it gives CASSSRDRGWYNEQFF.